This TCR beta chain was profiled in a study of regulatory T cells in long-lasting Graves disease. Study information: Graves' patients (newly diagnosed) had been on antithyroid drugs under 3 months.

Stated time point: newly diagnosed GD, antithyroid drugs for less than 3 months. The TCR library was made from RNA that had been extracted from PBMCs in TRIzol. To make TCR beta libraries, researchers used iRepertoire HTBI primers and Arm-PCR of CDR3 regions. Each CDR3 protein is one row after TCRdb ran MiXCR on the multiplex PCR reads. The profile covers roughly 500,000 distinct CDR3 sequences, with approximately 15% appearing a single time and under 10% taken by the ten largest. Findings of the study overall: Graves' patients with persistent disease showed TCR diversity lower than patients newly diagnosed. TRBV28, TRBJ1-2 and TRBJ2-5 were segments that persistent disease favored.

Germline CDR1 reads LNHDA; CDR2 reads SQIVND (reference sequence). The V gene lost 6 bases and the J gene lost 5 bases, with 17 bases spanning the gap. The length of the CDR3 is 15 residues. The sample holds a few counts of this clonotype. Antigen unknown. These data were likewise used in another study, on T cells in Graves' hyperthyroidism and ophthalmopathy. Turning to that study: Newly diagnosed hyperthyroidism, duration under 2 months, in patients aged 18 to 65.

This sample comprised peripheral blood mononuclear cells (PBMCs), obtained at new diagnosis, from a patient treated with antithyroid drugs. The chain employs TRBV19 and TRBJ1-5; tentatively, D is TRBD1 (5 bases). This TCR was sampled from a young man with Graves disease. DNA of the CDR3: TGTGCCAGTAGCCCGACGGGGCGCTCATATCAGCCCCAGCATTTT. This codes for CASSPTGRSYQPQHF.